Listed below are T cell receptor beta chains from one sample, sequenced in a study of control samples from healthy donors and cancer patients. The method was immunoSEQ multiplex PCR; TCRdb's version includes in-frame clones alone and lacks a portion of them. The sample has around 180,000 clones, roughly 88% seen once. The sequenced material came from blood. These receptors were collected from a woman younger than 45 in good health. CDR3s leave out the opening cysteine and the closing phenylalanine or tryptophan.

V,J,CDR3
TRBV18,TRBJ2-7,ASSPPVTSGRMSSYEQY
TRBV20-1,TRBJ2-5,SARRQETQY
TRBV29-1,TRBJ2-3,SVDTANTQY
TRBV4-2,TRBJ2-5,ASSQASGRGETQY
TRBV9,TRBJ2-7,ASSVEPGGAYEQY
TRBV19,TRBJ1-4,ASSIARGLPVGEKLF
TRBV7-2,TRBJ2-1,ASSLQLAGEQF
TRBV10-3,TRBJ1-1,AISVMDSVEAF
TRBV27,TRBJ1-3,ASSLSKPPGNTIY
TRBV5-1,TRBJ2-1,ASSLGTSGRVEQF
TRBV28,TRBJ2-2,ASRTSLANTGELF
TRBV5-1,TRBJ1-2,ASSLGEGLVYT
TRBV25-1,TRBJ1-3,ASSGGDGSRSGNTIY
TRBV7-2,TRBJ2-7,ASSPGTGAYEQY
TRBV7-9,TRBJ2-5,ASSLGGSGLETQY
TRBV7-8,TRBJ1-3,ASSSGGTGGNTIY
TRBV11-2,TRBJ2-5,ASRSRGGAGETQY
TRBV6-5,TRBJ2-2,ASSPLTANTGELF
TRBV5-1,TRBJ2-7,ASSLNRVDRVFDMRGEQY
TRBV4-1,TRBJ2-5,ASSQDWALSGSRVETQY
TRBV10-3,TRBJ2-5,ATAYGTGGPNPSETQY
TRBV15,TRBJ1-2,ATTAEQGFHGYT
TRBV5-4,TRBJ1-4,ASSFTGTDEKLF
TRBV30,TRBJ1-2,AWQDSNYGYT
TRBV5-3,TRBJ2-7,ARSLVLAGDPSYEQY
TRBV5-4,TRBJ2-1,ASSLRGGKAYNEQF